This T cell receptor beta chain was found in a study of T-cell memory formation after mild COVID-19. The CDR3 totals 19 residues. J was trimmed by 0 bases and V by 1 base; bases with no gene match: 8. The germline gives CDR1 MGHRA, CDR2 YSYEKL. From the 5' RACE reads, TCRdb called clonotypes with MiXCR, one entry per CDR3 protein. The sample consists of some 290,000 distinct CDR3 sequences, about 16% of them appearing once. Specimen: PBMCs or a T cell subset sorted from them (not recorded which). The rearrangement joins TRBV4-1 to TRBJ2-2, with 10 bases fitting TRBD1. The clonotype comes from a man between 18 and 35 years old who had mild COVID-19 (a few samples of this study predate the infection). Cell type and time point are not known. CDR3 DNA sequence: TGCGCCAGCAGCCAAGGACAGGGGGCCTTTTCGGCGAACACCGGGGAGCTGTTTTTT. It specifies CASSQGQGAFSANTGELFF.